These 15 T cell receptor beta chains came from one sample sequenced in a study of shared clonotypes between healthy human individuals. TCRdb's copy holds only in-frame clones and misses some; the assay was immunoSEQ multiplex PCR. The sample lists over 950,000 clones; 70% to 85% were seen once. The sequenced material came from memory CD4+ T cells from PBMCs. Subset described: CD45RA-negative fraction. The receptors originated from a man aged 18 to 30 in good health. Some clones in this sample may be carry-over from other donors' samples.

CDR3 amino acids: CASSRTPGGQPQHF. The CDR3, as DNA: TGTGCCAGCAGCAGGACTCCGGGAGGTCAGCCCCAGCATTTT. The chain has TRBV7-8 and TRBJ1-5, with D uncertain. The V gene's germline CDR1 is SGHVS and CDR2 FQNEAQ. Trimming shortened V by 5 bases and J by 6 bases, and 14 bases separated the two germline ends. CDR3 length: 14 residues.

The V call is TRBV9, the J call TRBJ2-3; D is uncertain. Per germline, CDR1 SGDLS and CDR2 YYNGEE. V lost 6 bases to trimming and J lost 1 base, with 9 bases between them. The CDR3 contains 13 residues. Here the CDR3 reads CASTSSGTDTQYF. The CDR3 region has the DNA TGTGCCAGCACCTCTAGTGGCACAGATACGCAGTATTTT. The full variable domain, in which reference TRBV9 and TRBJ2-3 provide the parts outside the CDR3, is DSGVTQTPKHLITATGQRVTLRCSPRSGDLSVYWYQQSLDQGLQFLIQYYNGEERAKGNILERFSAQQFPDLHSELNLSSLELGDSALYFCASTSSGTDTQYFGPGTRLTVL.

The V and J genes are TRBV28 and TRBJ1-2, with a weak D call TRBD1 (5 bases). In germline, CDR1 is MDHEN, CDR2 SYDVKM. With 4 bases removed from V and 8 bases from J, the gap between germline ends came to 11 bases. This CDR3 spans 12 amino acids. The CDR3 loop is CASSWDARGYTF. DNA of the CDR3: TGTGCCAGCAGTTGGGACGCTCGAGGCTACACCTTC.

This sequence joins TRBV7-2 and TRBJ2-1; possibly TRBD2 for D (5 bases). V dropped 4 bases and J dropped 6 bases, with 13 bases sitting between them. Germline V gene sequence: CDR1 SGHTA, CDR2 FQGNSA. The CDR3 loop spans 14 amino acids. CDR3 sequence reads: CASSSHPSGNEQFF. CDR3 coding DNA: TGTGCCAGCAGCTCCCATCCGAGCGGCAATGAGCAGTTCTTC.

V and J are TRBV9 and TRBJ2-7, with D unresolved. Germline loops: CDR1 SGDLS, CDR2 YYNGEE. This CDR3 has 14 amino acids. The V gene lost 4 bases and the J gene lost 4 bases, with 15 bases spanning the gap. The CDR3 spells CASSPPWSIYEQYF. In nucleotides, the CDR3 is TGTGCCAGCAGCCCCCCCTGGTCTATTTACGAGCAGTACTTC.

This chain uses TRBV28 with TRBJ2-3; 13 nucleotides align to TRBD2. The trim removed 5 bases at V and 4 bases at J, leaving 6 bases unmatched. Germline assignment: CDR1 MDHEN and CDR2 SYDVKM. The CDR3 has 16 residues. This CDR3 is CASSTSGRAGADTQYF. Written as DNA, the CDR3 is TGTGCCAGCAGTACTAGCGGGAGGGCCGGGGCAGATACGCAGTATTTT. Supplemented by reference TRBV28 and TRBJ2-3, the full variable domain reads DVKVTQSSRYLVKRTGEKVFLECVQDMDHENMFWYRQDPGLGLRLIYFSYDVKMKEKGDIPEGYSVSREKKERFSLILESASTNQTSMYLCASSTSGRAGADTQYFGPGTRLTVL.

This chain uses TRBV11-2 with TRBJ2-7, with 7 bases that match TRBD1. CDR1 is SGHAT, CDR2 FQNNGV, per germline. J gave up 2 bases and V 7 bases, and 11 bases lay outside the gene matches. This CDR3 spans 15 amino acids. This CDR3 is CASTHHDRATYEQYF. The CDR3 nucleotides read TGTGCCAGCACCCACCATGACAGGGCGACCTACGAGCAGTACTTC.

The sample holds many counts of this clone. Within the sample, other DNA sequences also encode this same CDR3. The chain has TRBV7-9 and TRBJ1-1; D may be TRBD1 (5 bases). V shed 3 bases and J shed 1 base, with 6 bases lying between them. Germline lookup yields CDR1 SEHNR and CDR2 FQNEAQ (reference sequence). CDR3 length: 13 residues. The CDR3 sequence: CASSFGGNTEAFF. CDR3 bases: TGTGCCAGCAGCTTTGGGGGGAACACTGAAGCTTTCTTT.

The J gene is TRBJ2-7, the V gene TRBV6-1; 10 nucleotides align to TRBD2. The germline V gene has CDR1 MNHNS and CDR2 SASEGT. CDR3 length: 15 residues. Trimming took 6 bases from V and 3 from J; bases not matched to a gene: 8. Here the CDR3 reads CASRGAAGGIYEQYF. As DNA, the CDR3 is TGTGCCAGCAGGGGAGCAGCGGGAGGGATCTACGAGCAGTACTTC.

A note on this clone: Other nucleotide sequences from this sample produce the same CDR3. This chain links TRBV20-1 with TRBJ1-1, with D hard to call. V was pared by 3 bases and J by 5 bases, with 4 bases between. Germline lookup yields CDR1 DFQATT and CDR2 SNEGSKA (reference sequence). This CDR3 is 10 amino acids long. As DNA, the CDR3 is TGCAGTGCTAGGAAGACTGAAGCTTTCTTT. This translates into CSARKTEAFF.

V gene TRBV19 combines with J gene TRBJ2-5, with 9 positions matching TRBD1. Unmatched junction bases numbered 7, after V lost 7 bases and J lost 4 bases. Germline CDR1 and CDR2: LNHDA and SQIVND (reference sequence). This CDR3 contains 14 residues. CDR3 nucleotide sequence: TGTGCCAGTAACAACAGGGGGCAGCTAGAGACCCAGTACTTC. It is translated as CASNNRGQLETQYF.

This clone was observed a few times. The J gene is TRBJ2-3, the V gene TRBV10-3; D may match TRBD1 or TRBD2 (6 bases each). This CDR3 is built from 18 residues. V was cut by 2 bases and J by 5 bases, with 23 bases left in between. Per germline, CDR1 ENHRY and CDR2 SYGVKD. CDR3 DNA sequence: TGTGCCATCAGTGAGAGCCCCGGCTTCGGGGGCGAAGGAGATACGCAGTATTTT. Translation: CAISESPGFGGEGDTQYF.

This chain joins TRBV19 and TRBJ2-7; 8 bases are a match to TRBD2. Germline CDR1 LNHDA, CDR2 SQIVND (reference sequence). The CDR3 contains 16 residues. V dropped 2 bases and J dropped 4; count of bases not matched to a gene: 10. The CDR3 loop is CASSISPSGLSYEQYF. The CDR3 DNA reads TGTGCCAGTAGTATATCTCCTAGCGGGTTATCTTACGAGCAGTACTTC.

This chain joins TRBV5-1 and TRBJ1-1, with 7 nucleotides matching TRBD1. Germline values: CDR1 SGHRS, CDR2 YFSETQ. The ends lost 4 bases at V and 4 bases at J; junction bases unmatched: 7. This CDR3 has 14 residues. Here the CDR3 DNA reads TGCGCCAGCAGCGTATATCCAGGGGGCACTGAAGCTTTCTTT. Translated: CASSVYPGGTEAFF.

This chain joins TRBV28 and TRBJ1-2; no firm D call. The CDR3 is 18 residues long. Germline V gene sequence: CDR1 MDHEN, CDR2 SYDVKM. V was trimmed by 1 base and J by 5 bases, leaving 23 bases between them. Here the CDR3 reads CASSLFARVVKGQYGYTF. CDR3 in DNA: TGTGCCAGCAGTTTATTTGCTCGTGTAGTAAAGGGCCAGTATGGCTACACCTTC.